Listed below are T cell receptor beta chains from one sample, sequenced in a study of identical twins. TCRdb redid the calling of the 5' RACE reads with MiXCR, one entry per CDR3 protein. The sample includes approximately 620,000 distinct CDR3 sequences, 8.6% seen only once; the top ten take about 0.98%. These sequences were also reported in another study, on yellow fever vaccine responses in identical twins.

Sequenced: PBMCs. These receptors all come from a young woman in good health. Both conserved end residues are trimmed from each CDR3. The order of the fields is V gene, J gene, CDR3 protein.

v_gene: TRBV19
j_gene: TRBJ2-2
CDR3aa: ASNNPIATIGTTSPGELF

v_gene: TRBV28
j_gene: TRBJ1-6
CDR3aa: ASSWPAGTGRNSPLH

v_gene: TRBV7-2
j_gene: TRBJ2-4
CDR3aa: ASSLESRDIQY

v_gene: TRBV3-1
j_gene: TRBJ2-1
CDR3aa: ASGVLANNEQF

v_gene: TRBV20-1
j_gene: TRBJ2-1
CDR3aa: SAMGPPGREQF

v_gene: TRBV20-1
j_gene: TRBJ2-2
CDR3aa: SAGGSLSNTGELF

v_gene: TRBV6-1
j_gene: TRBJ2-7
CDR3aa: ASSPYGFRYEQY

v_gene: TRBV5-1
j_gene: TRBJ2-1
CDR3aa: ASSLVGQGINEQF

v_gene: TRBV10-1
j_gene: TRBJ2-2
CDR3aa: ASSPSGSSGELF

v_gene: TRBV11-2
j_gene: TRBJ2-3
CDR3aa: ASSRTISGRGSTDTQY

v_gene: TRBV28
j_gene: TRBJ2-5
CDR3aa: ASSRSERGEWLETQY

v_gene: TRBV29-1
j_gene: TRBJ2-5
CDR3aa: SVDRLVGETQY

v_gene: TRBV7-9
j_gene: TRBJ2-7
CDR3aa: ASSLVPPGTGSYEQY

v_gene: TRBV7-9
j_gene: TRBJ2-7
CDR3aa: ASSQPSRDYEQY

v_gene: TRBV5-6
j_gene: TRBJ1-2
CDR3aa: ASSAKFDGYT

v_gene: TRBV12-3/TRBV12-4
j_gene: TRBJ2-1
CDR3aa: ASREAVGLYNEQF

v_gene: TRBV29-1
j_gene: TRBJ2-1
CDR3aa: SVQGEQGFQQF

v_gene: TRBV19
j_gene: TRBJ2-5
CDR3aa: ASGREETQY

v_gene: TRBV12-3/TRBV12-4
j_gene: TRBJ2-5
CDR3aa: ASILKRGGQQVGTQY

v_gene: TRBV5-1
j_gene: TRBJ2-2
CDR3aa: ASSTGPGFTGELF

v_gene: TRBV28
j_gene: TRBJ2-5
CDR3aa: ASSLLTGTETQY

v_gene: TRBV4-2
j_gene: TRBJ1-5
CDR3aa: ASSQSSLEPQH

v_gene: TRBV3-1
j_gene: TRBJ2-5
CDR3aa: ASSPQGLAGLETQY

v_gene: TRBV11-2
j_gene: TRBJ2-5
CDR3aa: ASSPLGSSGGAPETQY

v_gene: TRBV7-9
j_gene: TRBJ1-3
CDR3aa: ASSSPRGQGNTIY

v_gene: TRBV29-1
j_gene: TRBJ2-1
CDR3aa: SVGGSPVIKYNEQF

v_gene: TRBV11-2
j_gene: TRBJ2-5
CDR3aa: ASSLDNRDRGYEETQY

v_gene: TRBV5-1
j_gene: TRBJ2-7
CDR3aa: ASSLSLEVYEQY

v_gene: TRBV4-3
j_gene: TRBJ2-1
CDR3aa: ASSQDRTGFNEQF

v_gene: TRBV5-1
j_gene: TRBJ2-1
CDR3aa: ASRGENEQF

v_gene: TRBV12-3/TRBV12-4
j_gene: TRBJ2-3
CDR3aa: ASRDFGGRKY

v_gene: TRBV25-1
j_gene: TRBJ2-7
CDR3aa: ASSEPGTFYEQY

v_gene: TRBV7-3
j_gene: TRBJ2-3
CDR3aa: ASSLTVVGASSTDTQY

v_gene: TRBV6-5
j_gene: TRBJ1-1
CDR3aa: ASSYGTGVNTEAF

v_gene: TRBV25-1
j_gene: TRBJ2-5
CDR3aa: ASSEQLQTQY

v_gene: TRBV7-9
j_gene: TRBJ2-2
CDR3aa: ASSLIWGRQNTGELF

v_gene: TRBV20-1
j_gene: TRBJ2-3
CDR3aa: SASLGIGRLAGLGTDTQY

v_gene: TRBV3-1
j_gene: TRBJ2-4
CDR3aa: ASSQEYGGSFKNIQY

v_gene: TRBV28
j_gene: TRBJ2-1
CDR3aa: ASSYLASLSYNEQF

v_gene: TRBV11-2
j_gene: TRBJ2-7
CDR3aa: ASSLSVGSFEQY

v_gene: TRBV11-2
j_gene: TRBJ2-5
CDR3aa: ASSLGDEFGTSQETQY

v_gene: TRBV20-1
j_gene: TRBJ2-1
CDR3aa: SATDYNEQF

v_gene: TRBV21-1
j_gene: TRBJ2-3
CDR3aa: ASEKPGGTTDTQY

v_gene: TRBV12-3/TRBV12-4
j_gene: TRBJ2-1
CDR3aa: ASSLALLDEQF

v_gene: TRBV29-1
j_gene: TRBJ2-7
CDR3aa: SVAVRGSSYEQY

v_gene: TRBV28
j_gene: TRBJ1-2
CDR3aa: ASTRGSMGYT

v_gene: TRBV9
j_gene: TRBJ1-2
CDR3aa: ASSLGVTADYGYT

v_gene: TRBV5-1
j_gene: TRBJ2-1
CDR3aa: ASSINRDSLNEQF

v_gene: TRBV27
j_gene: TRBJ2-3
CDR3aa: ASSLSIRGPSTDTQY

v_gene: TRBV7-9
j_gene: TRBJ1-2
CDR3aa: ASSLASYGYT

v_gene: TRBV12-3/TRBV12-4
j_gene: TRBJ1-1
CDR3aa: ASSLGTGRRAF

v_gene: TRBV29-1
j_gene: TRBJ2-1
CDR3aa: SVGTSDEQF

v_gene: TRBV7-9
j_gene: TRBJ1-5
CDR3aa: ASSPGGGGNQPQH

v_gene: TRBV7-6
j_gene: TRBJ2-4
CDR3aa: ASSYIVAGALAKNIQY

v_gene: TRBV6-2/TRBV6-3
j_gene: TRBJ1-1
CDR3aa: ASSSIGTNTEAF